Shown below are 9 T cell receptor beta chains from a single sample sequenced in a study of blood T cell repertoires in COVID-19 (dated by TCRdb to about 2020). The method behind the library was the immunoSEQ multiplex PCR assay. TCRdb took over this immuneACCESS table, retaining in-frame rearrangements with V and J assigned. Such tables are incomplete; in checked studies, under half of the missing clones stem from an unresolved V gene, and the remainder is unexplained. The sample table lists over 90,000 clones, 75% to 90% of them with a count of one. The top ten clonotypes cover 1.5% to 2% of the sample. Sequences were obtained from peripheral blood. All receptors come from a man older than 75 with acute or convalescent COVID-19.

V and J are TRBV12-3 or TRBV12-4 and TRBJ2-7, with 8 bases aligning to TRBD2. V was clipped by 5 bases and J by 11 bases; unmatched bases: 8. The CDR3 is 12 residues long. CDR3 DNA: TGTGCCAGCAGTATACGGGGGGGCCGAAAGTACTTC. Protein sequence: CASSIRGGRKYF.

The chain recombines TRBV19 with TRBJ2-1; D remains unclear. This CDR3 has 13 residues. V was pared by 6 bases and J by 4 bases, with 10 bases between. Looked up from germline, CDR1 is LNHDA and CDR2 is SQIVND (reference sequence). CDR3 in DNA: TGTGCCAGTAGCGGTGGGCTATACAATGAGCAGTTCTTC. It codes for CASSGGLYNEQFF.

V usage is TRBV3-1 (or the pseudogene TRBV3-2) and J usage is TRBJ2-7, with 8 bases aligning to TRBD1. This CDR3 has 13 amino acids. Germline V gene sequence: CDR1 LGHDT, CDR2 YNNKEL (reference sequence). Unmatched junction bases numbered 4, after V lost 1 base and J lost 8 bases. CDR3 loop: CASSQGTGWQQYF. In nucleotides, the CDR3 is TGTGCCAGCAGCCAAGGGACAGGGTGGCAGCAGTACTTC.

The V and J genes are TRBV15 and TRBJ1-2; D not resolved. V lost 0 bases and J 7 bases, leaving 15 bases between the germline ends. The CDR3 spans 15 residues. Looked up from germline, CDR1 is LNHNV and CDR2 is YYDKDF (reference sequence). The CDR3 DNA reads as TGTGCCACCAGCAGAGACATGGTGGGAGCCGGTGGCTACACCTTC. Protein product: CATSRDMVGAGGYTF.

The CDR3 DNA follows: TGCAGCGTTGAGACAGCGCTGCCTAACTATGGCTACACCTTC. Its protein is CSVETALPNYGYTF. The gene calls are TRBV29-1 and TRBJ1-2; TRBD1 is a possible D gene (5 bases). The germline CDR1 and CDR2 sequences are SQVTM and ANQGSEA. V was clipped by 3 bases and J by 0 bases, with 11 bases between them. The CDR3 extends over 14 amino acids.

V gene TRBV28 combines with J gene TRBJ1-2; perhaps TRBD1 as D (5 bases). This CDR3 region has 15 residues. The germline CDR1 and CDR2 sequences are MDHEN and SYDVKM. Between the trimmed V and J ends, which lost 7 bases and 5 bases, there was a span of 20 bases. CDR3 amino acids: CASKSGAAGMYGYTF. CDR3 coding DNA: TGTGCCAGCAAGTCCGGGGCCGCGGGGATGTATGGCTACACCTTC.

A word on this clone: One end of the junction is discordant with germline, which a read error may explain. J is TRBJ2-2 and V is TRBV7-7; 8 nucleotides align to TRBD2. The CDR3 has 16 residues. Per the germline V gene, CDR1 is SSHAT and CDR2 is FNYEAQ (reference sequence). This chain's CDR3 is CASSLAAGGSTGELFF. As DNA, the CDR3 is TGTGCTAGCAGCTTAGCTGCGGGAGGCTCTACCGGGGAGCTGTTTTTT.

The chain employs TRBV6-5 and TRBJ2-7; 7 bases map to TRBD1. The trim removed 5 bases at V and 5 bases at J, leaving 9 bases unmatched. Germline CDR1 reads MNHEY; CDR2 reads SVGAGI. This CDR3 contains 14 residues. The CDR3 spells CASSPTGKDHEQYF. The DNA for the CDR3 is TGTGCCAGCAGTCCGACAGGGAAGGACCACGAGCAGTACTTC.

The chain couples TRBV10-3 to TRBJ2-7; 8 bases fit TRBD2. Germline V CDR1 and CDR2: ENHRY, SYGVKD. The junction had 16 bases not matched to a gene; V was cut back by 3 bases and J by 6 bases. The CDR3 spans 17 residues. In nucleotides, the CDR3 is TGTGCCATCAGTGATCCCTCGGCGGCGGGAGGATTAGGCGAGCAGTACTTC. Amino acids: CAISDPSAAGGLGEQYF.